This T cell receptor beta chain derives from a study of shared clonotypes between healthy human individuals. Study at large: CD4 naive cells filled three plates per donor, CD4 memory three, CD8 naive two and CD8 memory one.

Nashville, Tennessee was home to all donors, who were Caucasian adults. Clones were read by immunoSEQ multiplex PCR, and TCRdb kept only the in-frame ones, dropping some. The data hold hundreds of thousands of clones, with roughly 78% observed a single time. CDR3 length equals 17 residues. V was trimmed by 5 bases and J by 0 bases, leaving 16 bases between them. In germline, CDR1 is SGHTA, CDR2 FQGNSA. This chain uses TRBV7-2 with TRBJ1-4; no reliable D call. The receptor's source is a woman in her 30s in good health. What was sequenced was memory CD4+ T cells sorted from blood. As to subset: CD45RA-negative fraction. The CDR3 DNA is TGTGCCAGCAGCCTTCGTGGCGGGCATGCAACTAATGAAAAACTGTTTTTT. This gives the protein CASSLRGGHATNEKLFF.